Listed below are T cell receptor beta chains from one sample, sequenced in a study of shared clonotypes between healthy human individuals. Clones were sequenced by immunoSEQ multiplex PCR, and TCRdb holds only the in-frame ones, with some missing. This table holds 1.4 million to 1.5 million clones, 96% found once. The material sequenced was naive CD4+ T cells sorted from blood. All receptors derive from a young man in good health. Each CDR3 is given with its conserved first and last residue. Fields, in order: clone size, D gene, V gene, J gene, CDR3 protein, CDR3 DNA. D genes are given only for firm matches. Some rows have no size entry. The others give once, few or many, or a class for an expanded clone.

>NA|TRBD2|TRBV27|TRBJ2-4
CASSRTGTSGIAKNIQYF
TGTGCCAGCAGCCGGACCGGGACTAGCGGAATAGCCAAAAACATTCAGTACTTC
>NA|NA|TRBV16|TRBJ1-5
CASSQSRDTYSNQPQHF
TGTGCCAGCAGCCAATCTCGGGACACATATAGCAATCAGCCCCAGCATTTT
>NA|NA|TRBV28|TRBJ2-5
CASRSGGETQYF
TGTGCCAGCAGGAGTGGAGGGGAGACCCAGTACTTC
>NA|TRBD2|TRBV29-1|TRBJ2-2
CSVEPSGRPTGELFF
TGCAGCGTTGAACCTAGCGGAAGGCCCACCGGGGAGCTGTTTTTT
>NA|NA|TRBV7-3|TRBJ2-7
CASSFFCEQYF
TGTGCCAGCAGCTTTTTCTGCGAGCAGTACTTC
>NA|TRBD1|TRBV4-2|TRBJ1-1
CASSQAALGQGAMVAFF
TGTGCCAGCAGCCAAGCGGCACTCGGACAGGGGGCAATGGTAGCTTTCTTT
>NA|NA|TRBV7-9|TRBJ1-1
CASSLSPGVSSEAFF
TGTGCCAGCAGCTTATCTCCAGGGGTTTCTTCTGAAGCTTTCTTT
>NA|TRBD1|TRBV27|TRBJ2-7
CASSRTGGYEQYF
TGTGCCAGCAGTCGAACAGGGGGCTACGAGCAGTACTTC
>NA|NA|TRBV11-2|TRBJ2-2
CASSQRVGIGELFF
TGTGCCAGCAGCCAGAGGGTTGGGATCGGAGAGCTGTTTTTT
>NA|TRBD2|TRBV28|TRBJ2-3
CASIASGRSTDTQYF
TGTGCCAGCATTGCTAGCGGGAGGAGCACAGATACGCAGTATTTT
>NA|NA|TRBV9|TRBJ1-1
CASGERQPNTEAFF
TGTGCCAGCGGGGAGAGGCAGCCCAACACTGAAGCTTTCTTT
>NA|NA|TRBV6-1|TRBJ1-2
CATSLRETNYGYTF
TGTGCCACTAGTCTCCGGGAAACTAACTATGGCTACACCTTC
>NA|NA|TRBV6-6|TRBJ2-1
CASSYVGNEQFF
TGTGCCAGCAGTTACGTGGGAAATGAGCAGTTCTTC
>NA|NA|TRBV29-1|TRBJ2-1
CSVEGPNEQFF
TGCAGCGTTGAAGGACCCAATGAGCAGTTCTTC
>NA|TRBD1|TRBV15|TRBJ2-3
CATSRGQGAPMDTQYF
TGTGCCACCAGCAGAGGACAGGGGGCACCCATGGATACGCAGTATTTT
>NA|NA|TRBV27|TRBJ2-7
CASSLKSIVYEQYF
TGTGCCAGCAGTTTAAAGTCCATCGTCTACGAGCAGTACTTC
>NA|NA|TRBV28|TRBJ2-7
CASSNPGHSYEQYF
TGTGCCAGCAGTAACCCCGGCCACTCCTACGAGCAGTACTTC
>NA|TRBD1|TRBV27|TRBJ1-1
CASSGRQGNTEAFF
TGTGCCAGCAGTGGAAGACAGGGGAACACTGAAGCTTTCTTT
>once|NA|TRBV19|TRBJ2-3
CASSVSTDTQYF
TGTGCCAGTAGTGTGAGCACAGATACGCAGTATTTT
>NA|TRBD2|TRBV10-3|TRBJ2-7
CAIGGLAAYEQYF
TGTGCCATCGGGGGACTAGCCGCCTACGAGCAGTACTTC
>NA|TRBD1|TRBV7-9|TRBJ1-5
CASSLGTGDQPQHF
TGTGCCAGCAGCTTAGGGACAGGGGATCAGCCCCAGCATTTT
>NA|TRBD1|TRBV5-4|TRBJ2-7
CASKRQGRHEQYF
TGTGCCAGCAAACGACAGGGTAGGCACGAGCAGTACTTC
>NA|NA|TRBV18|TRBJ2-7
CASSPVGGGTGRMYVEQYF
TGTGCCAGCTCACCCGTCGGGGGAGGAACAGGTCGGATGTACGTCGAGCAGTACTTC
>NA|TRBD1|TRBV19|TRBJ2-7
CASSATGLLYEQYF
TGTGCCAGTAGTGCGACAGGGTTGCTGTACGAGCAGTACTTC
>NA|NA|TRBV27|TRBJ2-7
CASSPPFSGREQYF
TGTGCCAGCAGTCCGCCCTTTAGTGGGCGCGAGCAGTACTTC
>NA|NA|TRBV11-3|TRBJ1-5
CASSLEHNQPQHF
TGTGCCAGCAGCTTAGAACACAATCAGCCCCAGCATTTT
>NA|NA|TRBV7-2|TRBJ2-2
CASSSSLGPGELFF
TGTGCCAGCAGCTCATCCTTGGGTCCCGGGGAGCTGTTTTTT
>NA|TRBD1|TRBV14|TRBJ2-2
CASSQRRDRTNTGELFF
TGTGCCAGCAGCCAACGAAGGGACAGAACGAACACCGGGGAGCTGTTTTTT
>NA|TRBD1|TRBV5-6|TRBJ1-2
CASSKGQEDGYTF
TGTGCCAGCAGCAAGGGACAGGAGGACGGCTACACCTTC
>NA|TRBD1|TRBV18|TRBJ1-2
CASSRTGDYGYTF
TGTGCCAGCTCGCGGACAGGAGACTATGGCTACACCTTC
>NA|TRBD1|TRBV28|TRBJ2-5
CASSFDRGLSGETQYF
TGTGCCAGCAGTTTTGACAGGGGGTTGTCAGGAGAGACCCAGTACTTC
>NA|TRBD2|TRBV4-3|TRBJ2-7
CASSLRLAGSSEQYF
TGCGCCAGCAGCCTCAGACTAGCGGGATCCTCTGAGCAGTACTTC
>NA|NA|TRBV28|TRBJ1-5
CASSRTANSNQPQHF
TGTGCCAGCAGTAGGACAGCTAATAGCAATCAGCCCCAGCATTTT
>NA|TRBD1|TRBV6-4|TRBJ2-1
CASSLQGVAGNEQFF
TGTGCCAGCAGTTTACAGGGGGTGGCAGGAAATGAGCAGTTCTTC
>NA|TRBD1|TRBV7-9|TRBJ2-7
CASSRGQGYEQYF
TGTGCCAGCAGCCGGGGACAGGGCTACGAGCAGTACTTC
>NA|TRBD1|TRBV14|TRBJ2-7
CASSQVIGQGDYEQYF
TGTGCCAGCAGCCAAGTCATCGGACAGGGGGATTACGAGCAGTACTTC
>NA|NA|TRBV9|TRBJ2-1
CASSVGPLLSEKFF
TGTGCCAGCAGCGTTGGACCCCTATTAAGCGAGAAGTTCTTC
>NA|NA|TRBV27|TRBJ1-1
CASSTVRGTEAFF
TGTGCCAGCAGTACCGTACGCGGCACTGAAGCTTTCTTT
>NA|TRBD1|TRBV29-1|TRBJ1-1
CTVDRGLNTEAFF
TGCACTGTTGACAGGGGACTGAACACTGAAGCTTTCTTT
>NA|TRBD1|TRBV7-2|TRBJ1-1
CASSLDRGRTEAFF
TGTGCCAGCAGCTTAGACAGGGGTCGCACTGAAGCTTTCTTT
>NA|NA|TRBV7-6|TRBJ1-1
CASSSDTNTEAFF
TGTGCCAGCAGTTCCGACACGAACACTGAAGCTTTCTTT
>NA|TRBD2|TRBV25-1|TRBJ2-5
CASSIRLAGGPGETQYF
TGTGCCAGCAGTATCCGGTTAGCGGGAGGGCCGGGCGAGACCCAGTACTTC
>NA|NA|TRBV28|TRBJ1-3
CASSFERRSATLPGNTIYF
TGTGCCAGCAGTTTCGAGCGGAGAAGCGCAACTTTACCTGGAAACACCATATATTTT
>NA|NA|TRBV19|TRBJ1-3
CASSPHLGRREGNTIYF
TGTGCCAGTAGTCCCCACCTTGGACGGCGGGAAGGAAACACCATATATTTT
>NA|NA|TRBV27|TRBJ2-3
CASRGGSTDTQYF
TGTGCCAGCAGGGGGGGCAGCACAGATACGCAGTATTTT
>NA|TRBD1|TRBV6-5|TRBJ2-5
CASSPDRGKGETQYF
TGTGCCAGCAGCCCAGACAGGGGGAAAGGGGAGACCCAGTACTTC
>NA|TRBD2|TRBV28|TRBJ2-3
CASSLLVAGGVTDTQYF
TGTGCCAGCAGTTTATTAGTGGCGGGAGGTGTTACAGATACGCAGTATTTT